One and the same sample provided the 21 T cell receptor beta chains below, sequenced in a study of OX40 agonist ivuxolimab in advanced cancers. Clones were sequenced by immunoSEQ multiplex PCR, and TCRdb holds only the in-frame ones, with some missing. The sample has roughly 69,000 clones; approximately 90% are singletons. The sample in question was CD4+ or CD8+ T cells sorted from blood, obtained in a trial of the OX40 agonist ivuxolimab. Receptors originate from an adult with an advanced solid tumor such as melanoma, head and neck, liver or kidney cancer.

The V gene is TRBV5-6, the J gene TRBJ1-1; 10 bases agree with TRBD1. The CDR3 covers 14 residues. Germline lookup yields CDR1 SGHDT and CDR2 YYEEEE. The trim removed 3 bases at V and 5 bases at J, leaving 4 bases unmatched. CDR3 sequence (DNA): TGTGCCAGCAGCTCCGGACAGGGGGATACTGAAGCTTTCTTT. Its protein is CASSSGQGDTEAFF.

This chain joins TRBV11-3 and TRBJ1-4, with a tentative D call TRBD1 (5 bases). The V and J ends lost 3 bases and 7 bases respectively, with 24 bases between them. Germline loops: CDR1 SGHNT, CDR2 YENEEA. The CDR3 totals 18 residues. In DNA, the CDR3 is TGTGCCAGCAGCTTCAGCGGGGCAGGGTCGTTTTCCGGTGAAAAACTGTTTTTT. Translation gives CASSFSGAGSFSGEKLFF.

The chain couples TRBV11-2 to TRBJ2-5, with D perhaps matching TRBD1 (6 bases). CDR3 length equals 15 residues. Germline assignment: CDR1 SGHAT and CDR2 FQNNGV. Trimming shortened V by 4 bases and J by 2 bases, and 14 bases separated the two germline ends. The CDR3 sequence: CASSSIDRIQETQYF. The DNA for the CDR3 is TGTGCCAGCAGCTCCATCGACAGGATACAAGAGACCCAGTACTTC.

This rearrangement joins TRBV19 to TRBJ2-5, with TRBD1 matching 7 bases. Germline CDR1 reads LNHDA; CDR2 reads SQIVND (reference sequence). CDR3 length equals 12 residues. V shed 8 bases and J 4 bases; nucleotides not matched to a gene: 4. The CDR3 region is CASSGGGETQYF. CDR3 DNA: TGTGCCAGTTCAGGGGGTGGAGAGACCCAGTACTTC. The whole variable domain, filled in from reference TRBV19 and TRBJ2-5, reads DGGITQSPKYLFRKEGQNVTLSCEQNLNHDAMYWYRQDPGQGLRLIYYSQIVNDFQKGDIAEGYSVSREKKESFPLTVTSAQKNPTAFYLCASSGGGETQYFGPGTRLLVL.

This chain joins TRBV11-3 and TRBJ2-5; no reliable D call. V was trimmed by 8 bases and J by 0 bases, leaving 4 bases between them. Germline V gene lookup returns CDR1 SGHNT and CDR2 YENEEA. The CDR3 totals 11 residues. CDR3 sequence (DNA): TGTGCCAGCCAGTACCAAGAGACCCAGTACTTC. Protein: CASQYQETQYF.

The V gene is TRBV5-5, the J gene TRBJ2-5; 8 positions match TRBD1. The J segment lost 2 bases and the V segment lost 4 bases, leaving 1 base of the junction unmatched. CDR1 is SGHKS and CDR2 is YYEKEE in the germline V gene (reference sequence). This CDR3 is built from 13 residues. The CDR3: CASSTGGQETQYF. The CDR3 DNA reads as TGTGCCAGCAGCACAGGGGGGCAAGAGACCCAGTACTTC. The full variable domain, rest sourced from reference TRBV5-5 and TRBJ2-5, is DAGVTQSPTHLIKTRGQQVTLRCSPISGHKSVSWYQQVLGQGPQFIFQYYEKEERGRGNFPDRFSARQFPNYSSELNVNALLLGDSALYLCASSTGGQETQYFGPGTRLLVL.

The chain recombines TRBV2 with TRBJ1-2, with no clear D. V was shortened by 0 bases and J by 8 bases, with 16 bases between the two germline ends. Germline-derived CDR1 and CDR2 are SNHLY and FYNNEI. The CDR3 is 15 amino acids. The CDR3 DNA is TGTGCCAGCAGTGAAGCGCTTATGGCGCGCAGGGGCTACACCTTC. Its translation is CASSEALMARRGYTF.

CDR3 sequence: CASSLTGDSYNEQFF. Here the CDR3 DNA reads TGTGCCAGCAGCTTAACCGGCGACTCTTACAATGAGCAGTTCTTC. This chain joins TRBV7-9 and TRBJ2-1; no clear D. This CDR3 region has 15 residues. Trimming took off 2 bases at V and 4 bases at J, with 12 bases between the two ends. CDR1 and CDR2 from the germline V gene are SEHNR and FQNEAQ (reference sequence).

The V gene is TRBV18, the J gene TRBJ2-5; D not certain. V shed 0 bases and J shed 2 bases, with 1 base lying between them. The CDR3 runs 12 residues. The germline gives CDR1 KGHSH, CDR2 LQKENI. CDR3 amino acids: CASSPPQETQYF. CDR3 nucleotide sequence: TGTGCCAGCTCACCACCTCAAGAGACCCAGTACTTC. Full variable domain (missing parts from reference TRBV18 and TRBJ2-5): NAGVMQNPRHLVRRRGQEARLRCSPMKGHSHVYWYRQLPEEGLKFMVYLQKENIIDESGMPKERFSAEFPKEGPSILRIQQVVRGDSAAYFCASSPPQETQYFGPGTRLLVL.

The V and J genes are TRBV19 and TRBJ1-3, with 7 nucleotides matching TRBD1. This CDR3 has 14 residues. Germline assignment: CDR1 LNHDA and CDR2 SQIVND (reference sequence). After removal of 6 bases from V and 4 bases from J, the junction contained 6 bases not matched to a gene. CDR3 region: CASSPGQPGNTIYF. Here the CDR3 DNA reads TGTGCCAGTAGCCCGGGACAGCCAGGAAACACCATATATTTT.

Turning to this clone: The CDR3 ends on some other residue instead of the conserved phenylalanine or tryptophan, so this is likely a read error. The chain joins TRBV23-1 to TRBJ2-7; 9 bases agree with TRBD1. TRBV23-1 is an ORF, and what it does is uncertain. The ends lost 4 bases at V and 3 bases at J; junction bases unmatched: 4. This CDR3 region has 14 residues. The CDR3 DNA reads TGCGCCAGCAGTCGGGACAGGGAAGGCTACGAGCAGTACTCC. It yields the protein CASSRDREGYEQYS.

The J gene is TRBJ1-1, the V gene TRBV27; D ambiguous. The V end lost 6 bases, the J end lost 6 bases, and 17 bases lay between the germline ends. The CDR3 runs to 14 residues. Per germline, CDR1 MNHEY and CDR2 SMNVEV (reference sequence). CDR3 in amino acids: CASSMWVGGSEAFF. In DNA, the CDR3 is TGTGCCAGCAGCATGTGGGTGGGAGGGTCTGAAGCTTTCTTT.

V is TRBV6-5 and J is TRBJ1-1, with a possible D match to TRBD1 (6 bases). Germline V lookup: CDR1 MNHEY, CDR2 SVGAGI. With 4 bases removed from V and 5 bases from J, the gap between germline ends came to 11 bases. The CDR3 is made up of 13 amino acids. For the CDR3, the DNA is TGTGCCAGCAGTTTGCAGGGGAGGACTGAAGCTTTCTTT. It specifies CASSLQGRTEAFF.

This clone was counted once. This CDR3 reads CATSSFRQDTDTQYF. The CDR3 region has the DNA TGTGCCACCAGCAGCTTTAGACAAGACACAGATACGCAGTATTTT. The chain carries TRBV15 and TRBJ2-3, with D hard to call. The CDR3 sequence is 15 residues long. The germline V gene encodes CDR1 LNHNV and CDR2 YYDKDF (reference sequence). With 3 bases removed from V and 2 bases from J, the gap between germline ends came to 12 bases.

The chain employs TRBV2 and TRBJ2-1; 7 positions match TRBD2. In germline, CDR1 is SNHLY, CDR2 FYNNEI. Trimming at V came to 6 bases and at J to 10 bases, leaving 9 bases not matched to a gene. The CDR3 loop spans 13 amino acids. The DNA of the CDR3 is TGTGCCAGCAGCCCCTTCTCTAGCGGAGAGCAGTTCTTC. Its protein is CASSPFSSGEQFF.

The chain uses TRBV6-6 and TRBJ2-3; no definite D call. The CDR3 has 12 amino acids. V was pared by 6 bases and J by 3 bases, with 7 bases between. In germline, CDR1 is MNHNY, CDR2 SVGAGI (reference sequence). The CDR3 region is CASRPGTDTQYF. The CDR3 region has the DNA TGTGCCAGCAGGCCCGGGACAGATACGCAGTATTTT.

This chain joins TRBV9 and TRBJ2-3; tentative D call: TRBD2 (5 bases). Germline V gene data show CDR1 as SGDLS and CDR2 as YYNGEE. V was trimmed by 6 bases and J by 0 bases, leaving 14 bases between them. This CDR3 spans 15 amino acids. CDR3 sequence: CASTLGRASTDTQYF. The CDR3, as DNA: TGTGCCAGCACCCTCGGGCGGGCCAGCACAGATACGCAGTATTTT.

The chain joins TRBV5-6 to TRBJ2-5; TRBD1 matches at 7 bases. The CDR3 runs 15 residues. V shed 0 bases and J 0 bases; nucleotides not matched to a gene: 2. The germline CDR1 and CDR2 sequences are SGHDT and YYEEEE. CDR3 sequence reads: CASSLVDRDQETQYF. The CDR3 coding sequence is TGTGCCAGCAGCTTGGTAGACAGGGACCAAGAGACCCAGTACTTC.

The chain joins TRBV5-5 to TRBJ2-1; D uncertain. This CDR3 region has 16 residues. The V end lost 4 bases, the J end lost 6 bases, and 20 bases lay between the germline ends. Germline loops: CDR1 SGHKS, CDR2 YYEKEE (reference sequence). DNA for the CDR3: TGTGCCAGCAGCAAAACTACAGTAAAGGAAGGCAATGAGCAGTTCTTC. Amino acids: CASSKTTVKEGNEQFF.

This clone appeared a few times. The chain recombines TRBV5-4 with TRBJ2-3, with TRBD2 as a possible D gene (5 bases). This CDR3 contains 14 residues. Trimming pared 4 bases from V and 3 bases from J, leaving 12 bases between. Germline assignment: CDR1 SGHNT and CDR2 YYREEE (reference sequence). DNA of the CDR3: TGTGCCAGCAGCCAGAGCGGCCTGACAGATACGCAGTATTTT. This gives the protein CASSQSGLTDTQYF.

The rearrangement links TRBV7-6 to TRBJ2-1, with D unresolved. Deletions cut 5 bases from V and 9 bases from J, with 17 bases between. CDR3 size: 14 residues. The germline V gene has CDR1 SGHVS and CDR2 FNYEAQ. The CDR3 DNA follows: TGTGCCAGCAGCGGCCCACCTGTCAGTCGTGAGCAGTTCTTC. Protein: CASSGPPVSREQFF.